Included here is one T cell receptor (beta chain) sequence, with context. Germline trimming cut 8 bases from V and 10 bases from J; bases unmatched to any gene: 12. The CDR3 sequence is 14 residues long. CDR1 is MNHEY and CDR2 is SVGAGI in the germline V gene. This specimen belongs to a study of blood T cell repertoires in COVID-19. Clones were read by immunoSEQ multiplex PCR, and TCRdb kept only the in-frame ones, dropping some. The sample carries a few hundred thousand clones, about nine tenths recorded once. The sequence was collected from a man aged 50 to 60 with acute or convalescent COVID-19. The J gene is TRBJ1-4, the V gene TRBV6-5; 8 nucleotides align to TRBD1. Sample: peripheral blood. The CDR3 loop reads CASLPGGIDGKLFF. CDR3 bases: TGTGCCAGCCTACCAGGGGGCATTGATGGAAAACTGTTTTTT.